This T cell receptor beta chain is drawn from a study of blood T cell repertoires in COVID-19. In the study overall: From T cells, B-cell-depleted T cells, or PBMCs came the material, which was cDNA or gDNA.

Germline trimming cut 7 bases from V and 0 bases from J; bases unmatched to any gene: 4. Germline V gene sequence: CDR1 SQVTM, CDR2 ANQGSEA. The CDR3 extends over 13 amino acids. The method was immunoSEQ multiplex PCR; TCRdb's version includes in-frame clones alone and lacks a portion of them. The profile covers about 260,000 clones, with over 70% appearing a single time and 1.5% taken by the ten largest. This clonotype was obtained from a woman aged 40 to 55 who had recovered from COVID-19. Sequenced sample: peripheral blood. The J gene is TRBJ1-1, the V gene TRBV29-1; 8 bases line up with TRBD1. The CDR3 spells CSATGQVNTEAFF. The CDR3 bases are TGCAGCGCGACGGGACAGGTGAACACTGAAGCTTTCTTT.